These T cell receptor beta chains were read from a single sample in a study of post-analysis software for immune sequencing data. TCRdb processed the PCR reads anew with MiXCR; each CDR3 protein has one entry. The sample holds more than 500,000 distinct CDR3 sequences, approximately 31% seen once. The sequencing input was blood. The receptors shown here come from a girl between 2 and 17 years old with multiple sclerosis. Each CDR3 is given without its conserved first and last residue. The order of the fields is V gene, J gene, CDR3 protein.

>TRBV5-1|TRBJ2-7
ASRGQGADYEQY
>TRBV12-3/TRBV12-4|TRBJ1-2
ASRPAMPGLGYT
>TRBV6-5|TRBJ2-1
ASSYGQGTNEQF
>TRBV29-1|TRBJ1-1
SVGQGGNTEAF
>TRBV7-2|TRBJ2-7
ASSPSPAGALYEQY
>TRBV5-1|TRBJ2-3
ASSFTTGDTQY
>TRBV29-1|.
SVGGLAGVETQY
>TRBV6-2/TRBV6-3|TRBJ2-1
ASSPTRLQF
>TRBV7-9|TRBJ1-4
ASSAPGQGQPEKLF
>TRBV20-1|TRBJ2-6
SARYAGTGGSGANVLT
>TRBV7-9|TRBJ2-1
ASSLYRSFGGYNEQF
>TRBV11-2|TRBJ2-3
ASSLVGGGGSDTQY
>TRBV5-1|TRBJ2-1
ASSSRGGGFSYNEQF
>TRBV3-1|TRBJ1-1
ASSQDMGLNTEAF
>TRBV7-9|TRBJ2-1
ASSRTSGPSFYNEQF
>TRBV20-1|TRBJ1-5
SAREAPTQPQH
>TRBV20-1|.
SASSRSDGGTQY
>TRBV20-1|TRBJ2-3
SAPLGGRTDTQY
>TRBV6-1|TRBJ2-6
ASSAFPGQGSSGANVLT
>TRBV12-3/TRBV12-4|TRBJ2-1
ASNSGVANEQF
>TRBV5-1|TRBJ2-3
ASSLEPRRSPGTDTQY
>TRBV10-1|TRBJ2-1
ASSESVLSSYNEQF
>TRBV9|TRBJ1-3
ASSVVPRADSTIY
>TRBV11-2|TRBJ1-6
ASSLGGVTLH
>TRBV4-1|TRBJ2-7
ASSRGGESYEQY
>TRBV6-5|TRBJ2-7
ASSRGRGHHEQY
>TRBV5-6|TRBJ2-7
ASSLTYSYEQY
>TRBV6-6|TRBJ1-5
ASNPTGVHQPQH
>TRBV12-3/TRBV12-4|TRBJ2-1
ASTMGYNEQF
>TRBV2|TRBJ2-5
ASSEAQWETQY
>TRBV20-1|TRBJ2-5
SARTTSGGNQETQY
>TRBV20-1|TRBJ1-1
SARSGTGDTEAF
>TRBV7-2|TRBJ1-2
ASARDRANYGYT
>TRBV20-1|TRBJ2-5
STSRGQETQY
>TRBV24-1|TRBJ2-7
ATSALGTGGSYEQY